The 27 T cell receptor beta chains below were found in one sample sequenced in a study of cytomegalovirus exposure and HLA in healthy donors. Primers: 60 Vbeta forward and 13 Jbeta reverse. Clones were read by immunoSEQ multiplex PCR, and TCRdb kept only the in-frame ones, dropping some. This sample has some 140,000 clones, with roughly three quarters found just once. Material for sequencing was PBMCs. The receptors stem from a man aged 25 to 40 in good health and CMV-seronegative.

The chain is built from TRBV5-1 and TRBJ2-7; the match to TRBD2 covers 14 bases. The V and J ends lost 4 bases and 5 bases, in that order; junction bases with no gene match: 5. The germline V gene has CDR1 SGHRS and CDR2 YFSETQ. The CDR3 is 15 residues long. For the CDR3, the DNA is TGCGCCAGCAGCGAGGGACTAGCGGGAGTCGACGAGCAGTACTTC. Amino acids: CASSEGLAGVDEQYF.

This clone was seen a single time. V usage is TRBV30 and J usage is TRBJ1-1, with TRBD1 matching 9 bases. Germline V CDR1 and CDR2: GTSNPN, SVGIG (reference sequence). The CDR3 contains 13 residues. The trim removed 0 bases at V and 10 bases at J, leaving 6 bases unmatched. The CDR3 loop is CAWSVLETGGAFF. CDR3 nucleotides: TGTGCCTGGAGTGTACTTGAGACAGGGGGAGCTTTCTTT.

The chain carries TRBV5-4 and TRBJ2-7; D might be TRBD1 (5 bases). The CDR3 runs 16 residues. The V end was cut by 0 bases, the J end by 0 bases, with 13 bases between. The germline V gene encodes CDR1 SGHNT and CDR2 YYREEE (reference sequence). The CDR3 DNA sequence: TGTGCCAGCAGCTTGGATGCAGGGTCCACCTCCTACGAGCAGTACTTC. As protein: CASSLDAGSTSYEQYF.

This chain connects TRBV5-6 to TRBJ2-6; no clear D. The CDR3 consists of 19 residues. Between the trimmed V and J ends, which lost 1 base and 4 bases, there was a span of 21 bases. Germline loops: CDR1 SGHDT, CDR2 YYEEEE. The CDR3: CASSLSPALTLRGANVLTF. CDR3 DNA sequence: TGTGCCAGCAGCTTGAGTCCAGCCCTAACCCTGCGGGGGGCCAACGTCCTGACTTTC.

This clone was observed a few times. The germline gene is not matched at one end of the junction; a read error may be the cause. The chain has TRBV7-9 and TRBJ1-3; 9 bases fit TRBD1. Germline lookup yields CDR1 SEHNR and CDR2 FQNEAQ (reference sequence). The CDR3 spans 16 residues. This chain's CDR3 is CSSSKLQGARGNTIYF. In DNA form, the CDR3 reads TGTTCCAGCAGCAAACTACAGGGGGCGCGTGGAAACACCATATATTTT.

V and J are TRBV27 and TRBJ2-7; no clear D gene. The CDR3 has 11 amino acids. The germline CDR1 and CDR2 sequences are MNHEY and SMNVEV (reference sequence). V shed 8 bases and J shed 0 bases, with 5 bases lying between them. CDR3: CASGHSYEQYF. The CDR3 DNA sequence: TGTGCCAGCGGGCACTCCTACGAGCAGTACTTC.

The gene calls are TRBV11-3 and TRBJ2-2; D call uncertain. Trimming stripped 5 bases from V and 8 bases from J, with 12 bases between. This CDR3 contains 13 residues. Per the germline V gene, CDR1 is SGHNT and CDR2 is YENEEA. CDR3 nucleotides: TGTGCCAGCAGCGGTCGACCCGGGGGGGAGCTGTTTTTT. Protein product: CASSGRPGGELFF.

The rearrangement joins TRBV28 to TRBJ2-7; perhaps TRBD1 as D (5 bases). CDR1 and CDR2 (germline): MDHEN, SYDVKM. The CDR3 contains 14 residues. Deletions cut 1 base from V and 3 bases from J, with 10 bases between. The CDR3, as DNA: TGTGCCAGCAGTTTATCCAGGGCCCGCTACGAGCAGTACTTC. Amino acids: CASSLSRARYEQYF.

This clone turned up a few times. The chain links TRBV2 to TRBJ1-4; 8 bases fit TRBD1. Germline CDR1 and CDR2: SNHLY and FYNNEI. This CDR3 has 15 residues. Trimming cost V 6 bases and J 8 bases; bases outside gene matches: 11. The CDR3 DNA is TGTGCCAGCAGAGACATACAGGGGGTTGGAGAAAAACTGTTTTTT. This encodes CASRDIQGVGEKLFF.

The table lists this clone with a count of one. The V call is TRBV6-6, the J call TRBJ2-7, with D possibly being TRBD1 (5 bases). The CDR3 sequence is 15 residues long. Trimming removed 6 bases at V and 0 bases at J, with 15 bases between. Looked up from germline, CDR1 is MNHNY and CDR2 is SVGAGI (reference sequence). CDR3 amino acids: CASRRQRDSSYEQYF. CDR3 nucleotides: TGTGCCAGCAGACGACAACGAGACAGCTCCTACGAGCAGTACTTC.

The gene calls are TRBV2 and TRBJ2-3; possibly TRBD1 for D (6 bases). The CDR3 is 15 amino acids. Germline V gives CDR1 SNHLY, CDR2 FYNNEI. Trimming removed 3 bases at V and 3 bases at J, with 13 bases between. In nucleotides, the CDR3 is TGTGCCAGCAGTGATTACAGGGAATCGACAGATACGCAGTATTTT. Protein sequence: CASSDYRESTDTQYF.

V is TRBV19 and J is TRBJ1-3, with D hard to call. Trimming removed 9 bases at V and 0 bases at J, with 18 bases between. The V gene's germline CDR1 is LNHDA and CDR2 SQIVND (reference sequence). The CDR3 runs 16 residues. The CDR3 here is CASRAEGVSSGNTIYF. In nucleotides, the CDR3 is TGTGCCAGCCGGGCGGAGGGAGTGAGCTCTGGAAACACCATATATTTT.

This chain joins TRBV9 and TRBJ2-7; 7 bases agree with TRBD2. CDR3 length equals 15 residues. Germline V gene data show CDR1 as SGDLS and CDR2 as YYNGEE. Trimming took 1 base from V and 0 from J; bases not matched to a gene: 4. CDR3 bases: TGTGCCAGCAGCGTACGCGGGAGCACCTCCTACGAGCAGTACTTC. Translation gives CASSVRGSTSYEQYF. Based on the CDR3 plus reference TRBV9 and TRBJ2-7, the full variable domain is DSGVTQTPKHLITATGQRVTLRCSPRSGDLSVYWYQQSLDQGLQFLIQYYNGEERAKGNILERFSAQQFPDLHSELNLSSLELGDSALYFCASSVRGSTSYEQYFGPGTRLTVT.

The chain joins TRBV10-3 to TRBJ2-7; tentative D call: TRBD2 (6 bases). Looked up from germline, CDR1 is ENHRY and CDR2 is SYGVKD. V was trimmed by 5 bases and J by 2 bases, leaving 13 bases between them. The CDR3 length is 14 residues. The CDR3 is CAISQGGNAYEQYF. The CDR3 DNA sequence: TGTGCCATCAGTCAGGGAGGAAATGCCTACGAGCAGTACTTC.

The chain employs TRBV25-1 and TRBJ2-3; D possibly corresponds to TRBD2 (5 bases). The CDR3 totals 15 residues. Germline loops: CDR1 MGHDK, CDR2 SYGVNS. Trimming took 4 bases from V and 4 from J, leaving 15 bases between them. This chain's CDR3 is CASSGPNSESDTQYF. Written as DNA, the CDR3 is TGTGCCAGCAGTGGGCCCAATAGCGAGTCAGATACGCAGTATTTT.

The chain has TRBV4-2 and TRBJ2-2; D is ambiguous. The CDR3 runs 16 residues. Germline CDR1 is LGHNA and CDR2 is YNFKEQ. Trimming shortened V by 0 bases and J by 3 bases, and 11 bases separated the two germline ends. Written as DNA, the CDR3 is TGTGCCAGCAGCCAAGATTTTAGTCGTGACACCGGGGAGCTGTTTTTT. Amino acid sequence: CASSQDFSRDTGELFF.

This clone was recorded only once. V is TRBV6-1 and J is TRBJ1-1; maybe TRBD1 (5 bases). V was shortened by 4 bases and J by 1 base, with 10 bases between the two germline ends. From germline, CDR1 is MNHNS and CDR2 SASEGT. This CDR3 comprises 14 residues. The CDR3 sequence: CASSAVQGNTEAFF. CDR3 DNA: TGTGCCAGCAGTGCAGTGCAGGGGAACACTGAAGCTTTCTTT.

J is TRBJ1-4 and V is TRBV2, with 12 bases that match TRBD1. This CDR3 is 17 amino acids long. Germline-derived CDR1 and CDR2 are SNHLY and FYNNEI. After removal of 5 bases from V and 0 bases from J, the junction contained 4 bases not matched to a gene. Written as DNA, the CDR3 is TGTGCCAGCAGTTGGGACAGGGGGCGAGCAACTAATGAAAAACTGTTTTTT. Its translation: CASSWDRGRATNEKLFF.

The chain links TRBV9 to TRBJ1-3; D might be TRBD1 (6 bases). The germline V gene has CDR1 SGDLS and CDR2 YYNGEE. The CDR3 runs to 15 residues. Trimming left V 0 bases short and J 7 bases short, with 14 bases between. CDR3: CASSVATGSGNTIYF. CDR3 in DNA: TGTGCCAGCAGCGTAGCTACAGGGTCGGGCAACACCATATATTTT.

This clone has a single count. V gene TRBV28 combines with J gene TRBJ2-7; 10 nucleotides match TRBD2. The CDR3 runs 14 residues. CDR1 is MDHEN and CDR2 is SYDVKM in the germline V gene. V dropped 6 bases and J dropped 2; count of bases not matched to a gene: 4. Written as DNA, the CDR3 is TGTGCCAGCAGAGGGACTAGCGCTGCCTACGAGCAGTACTTC. This encodes CASRGTSAAYEQYF.

This chain links TRBV5-1 with TRBJ2-2; perhaps TRBD1 as D (5 bases). Germline CDR1 is SGHRS and CDR2 is YFSETQ. The CDR3 is 17 amino acids. V was clipped by 2 bases and J by 7 bases, with 21 bases between them. CDR3 nucleotides: TGCGCCAGCAGCTTTTCAACAGGAGAGAGCGTCAGCGGGGAGCTGTTTTTT. Its translation: CASSFSTGESVSGELFF. Full variable domain (outside the CDR3, taken from reference TRBV5-1 and TRBJ2-2): KAGVTQTPRYLIKTRGQQVTLSCSPISGHRSVSWYQQTPGQGLQFLFEYFSETQRNKGNFPGRFSGRQFSNSRSEMNVSTLELGDSALYLCASSFSTGESVSGELFFGEGSRLTVL.

The chain is built from TRBV27 and TRBJ1-5; D may be TRBD1 (5 bases). In germline, CDR1 is MNHEY, CDR2 SMNVEV (reference sequence). V was trimmed by 3 bases and J by 7 bases, leaving 13 bases between them. This CDR3 is built from 14 residues. The DNA of the CDR3 is TGTGCCAGCAGTTTTTTAGGGGCTGGACAGCCCCAGCATTTT. It encodes CASSFLGAGQPQHF.

The CDR3 loop reads CASSLAGNTGELFF. For the CDR3, the DNA is TGTGCCAGCAGTCTAGCGGGGAACACCGGGGAGCTGTTTTTT. The V and J genes are TRBV6-5 and TRBJ2-2; 8 bases match TRBD2. The CDR3 covers 14 residues. CDR1 is MNHEY, CDR2 SVGAGI, per germline. The V segment lost 5 bases and the J segment 1 base; nucleotides outside the gene matches: 0.

The chain joins TRBV10-1 to TRBJ2-5; 14 bases are a match to TRBD2. Germline-derived CDR1 and CDR2 are WNHNN and SYGVQD (reference sequence). The junction had 4 bases not matched to a gene; V was cut back by 3 bases and J by 4 bases. The CDR3 contains 16 residues. The CDR3 loop is CASSDPGTSGRETQYF. The CDR3 DNA sequence: TGCGCCAGCAGTGACCCTGGGACTAGCGGGAGAGAGACCCAGTACTTC.

The V and J genes are TRBV6-5 and TRBJ1-3, with D tentatively TRBD1 (5 bases). CDR1 is MNHEY and CDR2 is SVGAGI in the germline V gene. Trimming removed 7 bases at V and 3 bases at J, with 16 bases between. The CDR3 spans 15 residues. CDR3: CASTTGGEGGNTIYF. CDR3 bases: TGTGCCAGCACCACCGGGGGGGAAGGTGGAAACACCATATATTTT.

The chain uses TRBV19 and TRBJ2-1, with 8 positions matching TRBD2. CDR3 size: 15 residues. Germline V gives CDR1 LNHDA, CDR2 SQIVND (reference sequence). Unmatched junction bases numbered 3, after V lost 5 bases and J lost 0 bases. The CDR3 reads CASSVGTSSYNEQFF. The DNA for the CDR3 is TGTGCCAGTAGTGTAGGGACTAGCTCCTACAATGAGCAGTTCTTC. Full variable domain (missing parts from reference TRBV19 and TRBJ2-1): DGGITQSPKYLFRKEGQNVTLSCEQNLNHDAMYWYRQDPGQGLRLIYYSQIVNDFQKGDIAEGYSVSREKKESFPLTVTSAQKNPTAFYLCASSVGTSSYNEQFFGPGTRLTVL.

The chain recombines TRBV6-5 with TRBJ2-1; 8 bases agree with TRBD2. This CDR3 is built from 14 residues. Trimming took 6 bases from V and 6 from J; bases not matched to a gene: 7. Looked up from germline, CDR1 is MNHEY and CDR2 is SVGAGI. The CDR3 loop is CASSSTLAGNEQFF. The CDR3 DNA follows: TGTGCCAGCAGCAGCACCCTAGCGGGCAATGAGCAGTTCTTC.